The TCR beta chain described here comes from a study of blood T cell repertoires in COVID-19. Background on the study: Acute and convalescent COVID-19 specimens originated in the United States, Italy and Spain.

Germline-derived CDR1 and CDR2 are KGHSH and LQKENI. V lost 3 bases to trimming and J lost 2 bases, with 7 bases between them. CDR3 size: 13 residues. Here immunoSEQ multiplex PCR was the method, and the copy in TCRdb shows in-frame clones only, minus some. Here the sample spans 200,000 to 300,000 clones, about 85% being singletons. The sequencing sample was made of peripheral blood. The rearrangement joins TRBV18 to TRBJ1-2, with no clear D. The sequence came from a man younger than 35 with active or convalescent COVID-19. CDR3 residues: CASSPGTNYGYTF. Written as DNA, the CDR3 is TGTGCCAGCTCACCTGGCACCAACTATGGCTACACCTTC.